The sequence of this T cell receptor beta chain was determined in a study of T-cell reconstitution after alpha-beta-depleted transplantation in children (dated by TCRdb to between 2015 and 2016). For the study in its entirety: The study quantitatively tracked T-cell immune reconstitution after TCRalphabeta/CD19-depleted allogeneic hematopoietic cell transplantation in children using TCR repertoire profiling. On the study overall, not on this receptor specifically: The apparently early alphabetaT-cell count recovery about two months after transplant was reportedly dependent on only several hundred rapidly expanded clones derived from non-depleted graft cells. The frequencies of hyperexpanded clones fell over the following months, and after one year, T-cell counts and TCRbeta diversity were mostly attributed to newly produced T cells. In some patients, the high TCRbeta diversity seen at day 60 was put down to recipient T cells and intrathymic progenitors that had survived conditioning.

The library came from PCR. TCRdb lists the instrument as Illumina HiSeq 2500. Molecular barcoding was employed in the preparation of TCR libraries, with unique molecular identifiers being used to normalize TCRbeta repertoire quantification. TCRdb trimmed public reads at Q25 via fastp, called clones via MiXCR and kept in-frame beta chains. CDR3 protein sequences are deduplicated, and each keeps its most common genes and DNA. Counted in this sample were fewer than 750,000 distinct CDR3 sequences; over 25% of them appeared once. Approximately 39% of the sample is in the top ten clones. The germline V and J ends show losses of 5 bases and 4 bases respectively, and no gene match explains 2 bases of the junction. According to the germline V gene, CDR1 reads SQVTM and CDR2 reads ANQGSEA. The CDR3 contains 12 residues, cysteine and phenylalanine counted. Solely the CDR3 DNA is kept, with 36 bases framed from the first base.

This clonotype was found a few times. Its target antigen remains unknown. Per-nucleotide qualities are absent, and no much larger clonotype sits a single base away. The sample's treatment or condition label, in plain terms: allogeneic hematopoietic cell transplantation with graft depleted of TCRalphabeta T cells and CD19 B cells. The children who served as transplant recipients had been given grafts of TCRalphabeta/CD19-depleted allogeneic hematopoietic cells. The V and J segments used are TRBV29-1 and TRBJ2-7; TRBD1 lines up with 10 middle nucleotides. The sample here was PBMCs, taken before TCRalphabeta/CD19-depleted stem cell transplant. This receptor was identified in a boy under two years old with Wiskott-Aldrich syndrome, due to receive a stem cell transplant. The CDR3 loop reads CSVWTGGYEQYF. The nucleotides read TGCAGCGTTTGGACAGGGGGATACGAGCAGTACTTC.